This T cell receptor beta chain was identified in a study of blood T cell repertoires in COVID-19. V was cut by 0 bases and J by 4 bases, with 9 bases left in between. The CDR3 runs 15 residues. Germline CDR1 and CDR2: MNHEY and SVGAGI. Original processing methods: Nucleated cell number was recorded as an estimate derived from reference gene primer amplification. Assay used: immunoSEQ multiplex PCR; TCRdb lists only in-frame clones, some missing. For V, J and clone size, that table is used; D and trimming come from the DNA. The table has more than 65,000 clones, around three quarters seen once. The origin of this receptor is a man aged 60 to 69 with acute or convalescent COVID-19. The sample taken for sequencing was peripheral blood. This chain joins TRBV6-5 and TRBJ1-4; no clear D gene. The CDR3 bases are TGTGCCAGCAGTTACTCGACCGGAGATAATGAAAAACTGTTTTTT. It is translated as CASSYSTGDNEKLFF.